The 5 T cell receptor beta chains given below trace back to one sample, sequenced in a study of T cells in Graves' hyperthyroidism and ophthalmopathy. The TCR beta CDR3 regions underwent amplification using RNA transcripts as the source. HTBI primers were the set used in a first-round RT-PCR of the TCR CDR3. From the multiplex PCR reads, TCRdb called clonotypes with MiXCR, one entry per CDR3 protein. The sample carries roughly 350,000 distinct CDR3 sequences, roughly 13% recorded once. Sequencing was carried out using blood. These receptors were obtained from a woman aged 40 to 50 with Graves' ophthalmopathy.

This clonotype was seen at least ten times. This rearrangement joins TRBV28 to TRBJ1-5; D unclear. The CDR3 covers 12 residues. The V gene's germline CDR1 is MDHEN and CDR2 SYDVKM. Trimming took 10 bases from V and 4 from J, leaving 11 bases between them. CDR3 sequence reads: CATSIGNQPQHF. CDR3 nucleotides: TGTGCCACTTCGATAGGGAATCAGCCCCAGCATTTT.

This clonotype was seen many times. The chain employs TRBV5-6 and TRBJ2-7; TRBD2 matches at 9 bases. This CDR3 region has 17 residues. V was pared by 5 bases and J by 6 bases, with 18 bases of the junction left unmatched. Per the germline V gene, CDR1 is SGHDT and CDR2 is YYEEEE. CDR3 protein: CASSPAGGLNSWAEQYF. The CDR3 DNA is TGTGCCAGCAGTCCAGCGGGAGGACTAAATAGTTGGGCCGAGCAGTACTTC.

The CDR3 DNA reads as TGCGCCAGCAGCCAAGAAGGTGTTCTGGGGAGCTCCTACAATGAGCAGTTCTTC. Its translation: CASSQEGVLGSSYNEQFF. The chain employs TRBV4-1 and TRBJ2-1, with D possibly matching TRBD2 (5 bases). In germline, CDR1 is MGHRA, CDR2 YSYEKL. V lost 0 bases, J lost 0 bases, and 15 bases lay in between. The CDR3 is 18 amino acids.

This clonotype was seen ten or more times. The chain uses TRBV6-2 or TRBV6-3 and TRBJ2-7, with TRBD2 identical over 12 bases. The V gene end was trimmed by 3 bases and the J gene end by 0 bases; junction bases not matched to a gene: 6. The CDR3 is 17 amino acids. The germline V gene encodes CDR1 MNHEY and CDR2 SVGEGT. The CDR3 DNA reads TGTGCCAGCAGTTATGGGGCTAGCGGGAGGGCCTCCTACGAGCAGTACTTC. As protein: CASSYGASGRASYEQYF.

The table lists this clonotype with a few counts. The V call is TRBV10-3, the J call TRBJ2-3; no definite D call. Deletions cut 2 bases from V and 2 bases from J, with 5 bases between. The CDR3 length is 13 residues. CDR1 is ENHRY, CDR2 SYGVKD, per germline. Here the CDR3 reads CAISEEPTDTQYF. The DNA of the CDR3 is TGTGCCATCAGTGAGGAGCCCACAGATACGCAGTATTTT.